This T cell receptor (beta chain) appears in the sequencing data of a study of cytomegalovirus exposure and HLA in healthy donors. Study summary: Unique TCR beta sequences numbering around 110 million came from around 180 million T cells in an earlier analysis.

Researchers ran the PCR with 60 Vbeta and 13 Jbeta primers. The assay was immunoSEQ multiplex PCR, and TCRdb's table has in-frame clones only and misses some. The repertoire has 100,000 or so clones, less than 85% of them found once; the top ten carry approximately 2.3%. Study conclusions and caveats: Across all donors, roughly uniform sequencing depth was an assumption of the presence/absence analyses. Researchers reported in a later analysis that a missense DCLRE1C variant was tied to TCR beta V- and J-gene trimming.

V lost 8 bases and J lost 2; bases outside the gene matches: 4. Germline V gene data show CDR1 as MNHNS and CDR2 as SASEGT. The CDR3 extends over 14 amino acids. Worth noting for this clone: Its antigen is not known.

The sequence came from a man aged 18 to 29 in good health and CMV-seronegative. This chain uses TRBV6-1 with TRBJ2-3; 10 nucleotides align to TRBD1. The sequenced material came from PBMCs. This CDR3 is CASAGTGDTDTQYF. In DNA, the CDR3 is TGTGCCAGCGCCGGGACAGGGGACACAGATACGCAGTATTTT.